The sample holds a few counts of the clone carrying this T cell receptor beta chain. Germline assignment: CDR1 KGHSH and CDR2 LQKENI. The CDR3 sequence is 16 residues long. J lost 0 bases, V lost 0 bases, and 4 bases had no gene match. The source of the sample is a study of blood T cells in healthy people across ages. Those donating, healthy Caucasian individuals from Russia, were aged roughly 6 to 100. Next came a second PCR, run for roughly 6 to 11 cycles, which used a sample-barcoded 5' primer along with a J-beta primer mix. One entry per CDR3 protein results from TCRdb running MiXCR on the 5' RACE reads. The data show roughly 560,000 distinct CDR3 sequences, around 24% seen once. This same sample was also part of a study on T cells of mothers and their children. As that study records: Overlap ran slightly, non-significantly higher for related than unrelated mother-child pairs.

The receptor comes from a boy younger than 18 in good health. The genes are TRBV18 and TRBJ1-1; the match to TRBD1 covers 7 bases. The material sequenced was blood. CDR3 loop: CASSPPRGQLNTEAFF. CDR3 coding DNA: TGTGCCAGCTCACCACCTCGGGGACAGTTGAACACTGAAGCTTTCTTT.